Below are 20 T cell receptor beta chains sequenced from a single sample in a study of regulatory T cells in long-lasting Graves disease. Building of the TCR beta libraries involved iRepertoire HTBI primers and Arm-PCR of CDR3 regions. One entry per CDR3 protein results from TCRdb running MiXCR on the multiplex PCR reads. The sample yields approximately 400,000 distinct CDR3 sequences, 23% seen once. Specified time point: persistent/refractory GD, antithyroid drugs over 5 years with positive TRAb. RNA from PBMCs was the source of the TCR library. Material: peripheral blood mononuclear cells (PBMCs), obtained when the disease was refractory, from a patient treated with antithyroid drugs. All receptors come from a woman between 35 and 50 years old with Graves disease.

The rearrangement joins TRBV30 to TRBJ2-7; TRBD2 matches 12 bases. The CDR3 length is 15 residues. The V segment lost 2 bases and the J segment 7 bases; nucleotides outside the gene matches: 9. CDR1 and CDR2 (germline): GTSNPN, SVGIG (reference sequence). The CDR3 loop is CAWSLWTSGIREQYF. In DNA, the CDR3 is TGTGCCTGGAGTCTTTGGACTAGCGGGATCCGAGAGCAGTACTTC.

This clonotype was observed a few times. This chain's CDR3 is CASSRRDYGSYEQYF. CDR3 DNA: TGTGCCAGCAGCCGCCGGGACTACGGATCCTACGAGCAGTACTTC. This sequence joins TRBV7-9 and TRBJ2-7; 7 bases align to TRBD2. Germline-derived CDR1 and CDR2 are SEHNR and FQNEAQ (reference sequence). V lost 5 bases, J lost 1 base, and 8 bases stayed unmatched. This CDR3 is 15 amino acids long.

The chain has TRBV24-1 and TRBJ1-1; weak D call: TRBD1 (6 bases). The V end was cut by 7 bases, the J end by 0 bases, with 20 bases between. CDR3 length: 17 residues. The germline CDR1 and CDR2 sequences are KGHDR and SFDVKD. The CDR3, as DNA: TGTGCCACCAGCTCGGGACATCATATGGGGGTGAACACTGAAGCTTTCTTT. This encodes CATSSGHHMGVNTEAFF.

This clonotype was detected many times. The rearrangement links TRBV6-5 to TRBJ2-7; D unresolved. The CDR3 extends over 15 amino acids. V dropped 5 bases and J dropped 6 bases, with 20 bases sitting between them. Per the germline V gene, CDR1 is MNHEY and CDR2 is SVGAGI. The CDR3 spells CASSHPIGRISEQYF. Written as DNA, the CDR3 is TGTGCCAGCAGTCACCCGATAGGGCGCATCTCCGAGCAGTACTTC.

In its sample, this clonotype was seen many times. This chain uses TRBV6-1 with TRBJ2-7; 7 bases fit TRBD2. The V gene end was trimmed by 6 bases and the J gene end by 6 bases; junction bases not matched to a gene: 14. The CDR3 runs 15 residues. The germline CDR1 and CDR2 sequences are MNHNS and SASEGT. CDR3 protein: CASRSTQTSMAEQYF. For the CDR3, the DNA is TGTGCCAGCAGGTCTACCCAGACTAGCATGGCCGAGCAGTACTTC.

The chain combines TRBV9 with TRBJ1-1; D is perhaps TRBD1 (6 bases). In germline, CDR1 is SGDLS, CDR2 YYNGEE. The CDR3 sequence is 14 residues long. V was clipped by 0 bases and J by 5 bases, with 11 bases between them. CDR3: CASSVGGRGTEAFF. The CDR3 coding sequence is TGTGCCAGCAGCGTAGGAGGGAGGGGGACTGAAGCTTTCTTT.

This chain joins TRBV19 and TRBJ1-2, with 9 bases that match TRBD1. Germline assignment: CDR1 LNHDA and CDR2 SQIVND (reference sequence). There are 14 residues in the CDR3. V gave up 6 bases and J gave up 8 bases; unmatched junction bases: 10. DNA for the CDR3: TGTGCCAGTAGCCCAATCGGACAGGGGAGCGGCTACACCTTC. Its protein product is CASSPIGQGSGYTF.

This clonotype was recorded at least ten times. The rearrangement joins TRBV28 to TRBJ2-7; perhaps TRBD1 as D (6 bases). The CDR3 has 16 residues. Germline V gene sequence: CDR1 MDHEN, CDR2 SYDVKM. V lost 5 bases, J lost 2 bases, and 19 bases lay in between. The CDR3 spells CASSLLRIGTPYEQYF. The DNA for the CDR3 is TGTGCCAGCAGTCTTCTACGCATAGGGACACCCTACGAGCAGTACTTC.

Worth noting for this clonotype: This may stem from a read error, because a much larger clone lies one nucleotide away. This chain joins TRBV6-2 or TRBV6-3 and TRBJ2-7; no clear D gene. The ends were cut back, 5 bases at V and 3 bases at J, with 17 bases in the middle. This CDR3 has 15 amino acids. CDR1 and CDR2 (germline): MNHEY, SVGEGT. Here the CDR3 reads CASSEPTSPIYEQYF. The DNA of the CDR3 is TGTGCCAGCAGTGAACCGACATCGCCTATCTACGAGCAGTACTTC.

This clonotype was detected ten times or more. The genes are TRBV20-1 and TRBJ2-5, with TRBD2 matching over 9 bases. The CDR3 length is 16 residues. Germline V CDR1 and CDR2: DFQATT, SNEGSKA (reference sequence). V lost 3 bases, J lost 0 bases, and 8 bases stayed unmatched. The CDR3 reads CSARRLSSGDQETQYF. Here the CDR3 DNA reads TGCAGTGCTAGGAGATTGTCTAGCGGGGACCAAGAGACCCAGTACTTC.

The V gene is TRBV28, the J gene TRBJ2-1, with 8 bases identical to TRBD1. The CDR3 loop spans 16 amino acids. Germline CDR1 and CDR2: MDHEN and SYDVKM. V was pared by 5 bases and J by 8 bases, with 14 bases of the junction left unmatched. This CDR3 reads CASSISGGVLSDEQFF. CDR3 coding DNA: TGTGCCAGCAGTATTTCAGGGGGCGTCTTGTCGGATGAGCAGTTCTTC.

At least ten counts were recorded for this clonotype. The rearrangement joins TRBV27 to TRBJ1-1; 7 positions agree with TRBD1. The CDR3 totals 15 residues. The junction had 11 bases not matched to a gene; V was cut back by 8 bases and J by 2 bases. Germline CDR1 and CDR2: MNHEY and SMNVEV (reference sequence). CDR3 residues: CASVRGGGYNTEAFF. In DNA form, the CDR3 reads TGTGCCAGCGTCCGGGGAGGGGGCTATAACACTGAAGCTTTCTTT.

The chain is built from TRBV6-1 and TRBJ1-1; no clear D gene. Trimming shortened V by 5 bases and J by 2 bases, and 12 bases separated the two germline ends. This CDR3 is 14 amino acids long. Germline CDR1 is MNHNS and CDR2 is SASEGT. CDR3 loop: CASSPRITNTEAFF. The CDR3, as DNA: TGTGCCAGCAGTCCCAGAATTACTAACACTGAAGCTTTCTTT.

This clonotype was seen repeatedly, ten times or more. The CDR3 DNA reads TGTGCCAGCAGCTTAGTTTACGGACTAGCGGTCTCTGGGGCCAACGTCCTGACTTTC. This encodes CASSLVYGLAVSGANVLTF. V and J are TRBV11-2 and TRBJ2-6, with TRBD2 identical over 10 bases. Trimming cost V 1 base and J 0 bases; bases outside gene matches: 6. In germline, CDR1 is SGHAT, CDR2 FQNNGV. This CDR3 is built from 19 residues.

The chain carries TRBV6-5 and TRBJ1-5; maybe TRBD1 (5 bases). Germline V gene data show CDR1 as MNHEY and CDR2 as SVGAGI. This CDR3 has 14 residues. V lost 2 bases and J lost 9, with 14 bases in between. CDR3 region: CASSYQTGVRPQHF. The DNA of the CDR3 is TGTGCCAGCAGTTACCAGACGGGGGTTAGGCCCCAGCATTTT.

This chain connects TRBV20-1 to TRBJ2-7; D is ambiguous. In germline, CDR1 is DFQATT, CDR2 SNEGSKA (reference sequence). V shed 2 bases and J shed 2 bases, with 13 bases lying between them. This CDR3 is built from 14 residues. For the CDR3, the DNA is TGCAGTGCTAGATACCCGGACCAAACCTACGAGCAGTACTTC. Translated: CSARYPDQTYEQYF.

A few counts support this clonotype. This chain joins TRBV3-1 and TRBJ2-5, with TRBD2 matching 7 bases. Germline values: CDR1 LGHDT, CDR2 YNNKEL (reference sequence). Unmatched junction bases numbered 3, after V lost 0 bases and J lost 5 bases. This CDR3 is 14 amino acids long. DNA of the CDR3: TGTGCCAGCAGCCAAGACATGGGAGGGGAGACCCAGTACTTC. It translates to CASSQDMGGETQYF.

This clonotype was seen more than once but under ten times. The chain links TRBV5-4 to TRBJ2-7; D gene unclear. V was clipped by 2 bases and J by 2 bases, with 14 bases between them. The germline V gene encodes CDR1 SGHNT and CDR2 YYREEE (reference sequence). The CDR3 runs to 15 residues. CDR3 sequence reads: CASSFDAVDPYEQYF. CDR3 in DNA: TGTGCCAGCAGCTTCGACGCCGTCGACCCCTACGAGCAGTACTTC.

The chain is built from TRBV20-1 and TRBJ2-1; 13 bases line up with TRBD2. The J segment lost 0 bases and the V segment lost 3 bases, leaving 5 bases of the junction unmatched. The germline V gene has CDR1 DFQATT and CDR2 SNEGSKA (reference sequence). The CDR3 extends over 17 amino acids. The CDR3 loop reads CSARGTSGTLSYNEQFF. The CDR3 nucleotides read TGCAGTGCTAGGGGGACTAGCGGGACCCTCTCCTACAATGAGCAGTTCTTC.

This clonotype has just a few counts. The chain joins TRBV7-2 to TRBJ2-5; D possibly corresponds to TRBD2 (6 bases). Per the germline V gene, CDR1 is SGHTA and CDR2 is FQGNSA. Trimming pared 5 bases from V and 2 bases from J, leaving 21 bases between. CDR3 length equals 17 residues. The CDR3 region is CASSPPVLATTQETQYF. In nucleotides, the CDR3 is TGTGCCAGCAGCCCACCCGTGCTAGCGACGACTCAAGAGACCCAGTACTTC.